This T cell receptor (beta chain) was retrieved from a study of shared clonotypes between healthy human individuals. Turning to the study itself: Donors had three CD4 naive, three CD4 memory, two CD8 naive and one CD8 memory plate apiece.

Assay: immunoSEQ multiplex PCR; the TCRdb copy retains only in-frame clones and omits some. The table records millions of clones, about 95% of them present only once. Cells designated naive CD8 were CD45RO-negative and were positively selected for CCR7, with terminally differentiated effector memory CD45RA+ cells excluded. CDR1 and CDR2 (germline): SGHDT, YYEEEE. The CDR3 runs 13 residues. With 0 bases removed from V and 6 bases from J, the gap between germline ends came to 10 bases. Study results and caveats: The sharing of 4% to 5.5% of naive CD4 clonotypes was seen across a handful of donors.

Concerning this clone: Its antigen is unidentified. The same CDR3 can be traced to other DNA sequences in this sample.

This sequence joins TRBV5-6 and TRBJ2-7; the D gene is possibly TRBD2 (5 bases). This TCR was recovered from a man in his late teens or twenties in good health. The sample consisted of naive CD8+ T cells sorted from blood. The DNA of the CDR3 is TGTGCCAGCAGCTTGGGAGGGTCTGGCGAGCAGTACTTC. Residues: CASSLGGSGEQYF. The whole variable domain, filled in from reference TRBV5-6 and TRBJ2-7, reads DAGVTQSPTHLIKTRGQQVTLRCSPKSGHDTVSWYQQALGQGPQFIFQYYEEEERQRGNFPDRFSGHQFPNYSSELNVNALLLGDSALYLCASSLGGSGEQYFGPGTRLTVT.